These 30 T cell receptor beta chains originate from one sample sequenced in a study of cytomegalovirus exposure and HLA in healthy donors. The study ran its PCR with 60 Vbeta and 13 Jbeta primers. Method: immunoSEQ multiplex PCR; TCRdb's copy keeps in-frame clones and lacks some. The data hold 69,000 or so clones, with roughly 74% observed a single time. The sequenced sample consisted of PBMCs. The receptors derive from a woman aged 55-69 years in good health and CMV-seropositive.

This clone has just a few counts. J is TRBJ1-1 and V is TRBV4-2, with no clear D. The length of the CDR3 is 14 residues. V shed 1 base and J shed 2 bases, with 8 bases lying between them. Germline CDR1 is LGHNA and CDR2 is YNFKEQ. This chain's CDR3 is CASSQGAGNTEAFF. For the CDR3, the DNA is TGTGCCAGCAGCCAAGGAGCAGGTAACACTGAAGCTTTCTTT.

Written as DNA, the CDR3 is TGTGCCAGCAGCCCCGGGACAGGGAGCGGCTACACCTTC. It translates to CASSPGTGSGYTF. V usage is TRBV6-5 and J usage is TRBJ1-2; 9 positions agree with TRBD1. CDR1 and CDR2 (germline): MNHEY, SVGAGI. Trimming at V came to 6 bases and at J to 8 bases, leaving 7 bases not matched to a gene. The CDR3 sequence is 13 residues long.

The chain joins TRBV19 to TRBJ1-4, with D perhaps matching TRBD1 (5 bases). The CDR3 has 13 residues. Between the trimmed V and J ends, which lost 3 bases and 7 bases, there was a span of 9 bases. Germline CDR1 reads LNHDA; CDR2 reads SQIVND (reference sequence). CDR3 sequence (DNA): TGTGCCAGTAGTATCAGGGTCGGTGAAAAACTGTTTTTT. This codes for CASSIRVGEKLFF.

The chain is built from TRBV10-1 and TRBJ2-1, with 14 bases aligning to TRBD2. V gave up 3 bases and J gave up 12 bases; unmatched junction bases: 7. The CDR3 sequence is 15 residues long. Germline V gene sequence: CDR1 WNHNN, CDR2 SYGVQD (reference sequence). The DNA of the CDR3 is TGCGCCAGCAGTGACCCCGGGACTAGCGGGGGCCCGCAGTTCTTC. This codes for CASSDPGTSGGPQFF.

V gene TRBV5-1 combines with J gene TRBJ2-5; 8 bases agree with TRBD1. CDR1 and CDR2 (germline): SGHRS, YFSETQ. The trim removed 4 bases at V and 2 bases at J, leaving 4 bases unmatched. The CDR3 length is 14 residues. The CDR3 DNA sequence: TGCGCCAGCAGCCCCGGACAGGGACAAGAGACCCAGTACTTC. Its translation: CASSPGQGQETQYF.

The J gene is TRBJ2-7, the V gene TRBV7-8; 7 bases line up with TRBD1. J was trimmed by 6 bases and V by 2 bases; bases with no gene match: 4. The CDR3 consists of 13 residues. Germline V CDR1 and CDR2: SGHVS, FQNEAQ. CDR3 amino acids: CASSLTSGGEQYF. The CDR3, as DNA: TGTGCCAGCAGCTTAACATCAGGGGGCGAGCAGTACTTC.

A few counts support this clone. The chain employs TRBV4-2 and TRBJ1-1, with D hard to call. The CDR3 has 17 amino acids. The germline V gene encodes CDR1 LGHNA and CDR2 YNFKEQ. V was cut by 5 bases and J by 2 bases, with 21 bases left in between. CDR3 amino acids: CASSNLSPEDINTEAFF. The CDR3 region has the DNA TGTGCCAGCAGCAACCTCTCCCCGGAGGATATTAACACTGAAGCTTTCTTT.

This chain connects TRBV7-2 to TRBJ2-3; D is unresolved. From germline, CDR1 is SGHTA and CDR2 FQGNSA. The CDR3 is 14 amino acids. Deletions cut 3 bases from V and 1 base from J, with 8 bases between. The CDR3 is CASSFLPGTDTQYF. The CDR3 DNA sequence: TGTGCCAGCAGCTTTCTCCCAGGCACAGATACGCAGTATTTT.

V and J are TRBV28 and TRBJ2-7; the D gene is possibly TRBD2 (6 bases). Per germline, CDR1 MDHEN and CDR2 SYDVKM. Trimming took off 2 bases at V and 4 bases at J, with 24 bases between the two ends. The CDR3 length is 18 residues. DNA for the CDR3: TGTGCCAGCAGTTTAGATCTGGACCGCGGCGGGATAATGTACGAGCAGTACTTC. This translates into CASSLDLDRGGIMYEQYF.

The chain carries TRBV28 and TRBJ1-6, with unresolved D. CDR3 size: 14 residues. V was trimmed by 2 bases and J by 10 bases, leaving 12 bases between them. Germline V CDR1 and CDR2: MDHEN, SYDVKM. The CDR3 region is CASSLSTGRSPLHF. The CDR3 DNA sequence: TGTGCCAGCAGTTTAAGTACGGGGAGATCACCCCTCCACTTT.

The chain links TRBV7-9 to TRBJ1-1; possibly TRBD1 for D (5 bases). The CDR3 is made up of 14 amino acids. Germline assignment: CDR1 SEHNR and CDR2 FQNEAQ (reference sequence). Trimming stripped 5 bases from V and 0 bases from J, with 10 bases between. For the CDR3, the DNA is TGTGCCAGCAGCCGGGGGGACTTGAACACTGAAGCTTTCTTT. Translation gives CASSRGDLNTEAFF.

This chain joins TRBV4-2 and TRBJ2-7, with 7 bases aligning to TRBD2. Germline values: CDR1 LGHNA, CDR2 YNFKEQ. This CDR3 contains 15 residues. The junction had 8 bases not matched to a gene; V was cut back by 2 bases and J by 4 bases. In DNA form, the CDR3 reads TGTGCCAGCAGCCAACAAACTAGCGCAGGTTACGAGCAGTACTTC. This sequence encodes CASSQQTSAGYEQYF.

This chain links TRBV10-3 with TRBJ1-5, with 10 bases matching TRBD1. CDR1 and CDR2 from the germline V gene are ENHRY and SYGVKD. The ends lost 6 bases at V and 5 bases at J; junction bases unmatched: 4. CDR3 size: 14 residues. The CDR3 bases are TGTGCCATCAGCGGACAGGGGGAGGATCAGCCCCAGCATTTT. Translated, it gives CAISGQGEDQPQHF.

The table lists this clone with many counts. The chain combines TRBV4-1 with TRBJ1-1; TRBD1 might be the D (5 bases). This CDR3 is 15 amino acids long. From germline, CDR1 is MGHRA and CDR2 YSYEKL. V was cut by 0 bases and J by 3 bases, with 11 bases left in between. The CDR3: CASSQELPGYTEAFF. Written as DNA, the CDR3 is TGCGCCAGCAGCCAAGAGCTCCCAGGGTACACTGAAGCTTTCTTT.

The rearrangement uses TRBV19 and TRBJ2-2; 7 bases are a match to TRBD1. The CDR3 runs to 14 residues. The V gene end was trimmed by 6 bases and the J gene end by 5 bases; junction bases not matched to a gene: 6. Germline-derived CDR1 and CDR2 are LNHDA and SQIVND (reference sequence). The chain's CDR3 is CASRRKQGTGELFF. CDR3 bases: TGTGCCAGTAGGAGAAAACAGGGGACCGGGGAGCTGTTTTTT.

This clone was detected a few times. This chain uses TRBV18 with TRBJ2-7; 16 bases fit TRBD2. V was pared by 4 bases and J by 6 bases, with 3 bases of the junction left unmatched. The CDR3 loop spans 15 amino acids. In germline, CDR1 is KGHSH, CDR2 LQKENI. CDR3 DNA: TGTGCCAGCTCACGGGGACTAGCGGGAGGGCTCGAGCAGTACTTC. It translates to CASSRGLAGGLEQYF.

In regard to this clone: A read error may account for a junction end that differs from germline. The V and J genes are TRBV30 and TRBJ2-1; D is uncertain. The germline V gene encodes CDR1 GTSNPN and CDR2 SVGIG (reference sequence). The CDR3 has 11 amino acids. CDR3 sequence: CAWSVTGRSLF. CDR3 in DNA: TGTGCCTGGAGTGTAACTGGGCGATCCCTCTTC.

This chain's CDR3 is CASSLSRELNEQFF. The CDR3 DNA follows: TGTGCCAGCAGCTTGAGTCGGGAATTGAATGAGCAGTTCTTC. V and J are TRBV5-5 and TRBJ2-1; D perhaps matches TRBD2 (5 bases). CDR1 SGHKS and CDR2 YYEKEE come from the germline V gene (reference sequence). Trimming took off 1 base at V and 7 bases at J, with 12 bases between the two ends. CDR3 length equals 14 residues.

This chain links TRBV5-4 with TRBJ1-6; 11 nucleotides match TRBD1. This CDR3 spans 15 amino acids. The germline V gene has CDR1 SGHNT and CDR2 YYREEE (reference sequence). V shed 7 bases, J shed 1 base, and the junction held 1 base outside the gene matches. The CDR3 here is CASGTGGSYNSPLHF. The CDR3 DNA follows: TGTGCCAGCGGGACAGGGGGGTCCTATAATTCACCCCTCCACTTT.

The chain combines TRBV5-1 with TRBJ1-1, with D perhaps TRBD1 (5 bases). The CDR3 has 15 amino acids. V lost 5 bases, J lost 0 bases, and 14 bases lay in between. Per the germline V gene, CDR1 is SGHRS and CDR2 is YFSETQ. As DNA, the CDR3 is TGCGCCAGCAGTTCGACAGTCTTCATGAACACTGAAGCTTTCTTT. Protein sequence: CASSSTVFMNTEAFF.

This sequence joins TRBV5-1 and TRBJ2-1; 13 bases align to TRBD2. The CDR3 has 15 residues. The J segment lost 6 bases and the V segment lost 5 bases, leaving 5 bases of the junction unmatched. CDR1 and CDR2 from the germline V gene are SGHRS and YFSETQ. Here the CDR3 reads CASRLTSGRANEQFF. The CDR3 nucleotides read TGCGCCAGCAGGCTAACTAGCGGGAGGGCCAATGAGCAGTTCTTC.

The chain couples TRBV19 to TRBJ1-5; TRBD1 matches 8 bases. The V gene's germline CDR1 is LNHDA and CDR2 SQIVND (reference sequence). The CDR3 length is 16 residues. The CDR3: CVSSIDWTGYMQPQHF. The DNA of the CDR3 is TGTGTCAGCAGTATAGATTGGACAGGGTACATGCAGCCCCAGCATTTT.

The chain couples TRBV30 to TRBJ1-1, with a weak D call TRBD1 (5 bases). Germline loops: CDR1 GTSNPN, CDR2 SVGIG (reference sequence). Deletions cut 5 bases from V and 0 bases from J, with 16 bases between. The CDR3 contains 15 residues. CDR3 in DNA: TGTGCCTGGTTTTCGGGGGAATATATGAACACTGAAGCTTTCTTT. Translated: CAWFSGEYMNTEAFF.

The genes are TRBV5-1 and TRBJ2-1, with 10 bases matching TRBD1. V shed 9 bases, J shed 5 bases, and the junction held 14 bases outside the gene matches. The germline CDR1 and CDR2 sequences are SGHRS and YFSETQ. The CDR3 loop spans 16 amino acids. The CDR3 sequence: CATLLRGTGVNNEQFF. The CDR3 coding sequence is TGCGCCACCTTACTCCGCGGGACAGGGGTAAACAATGAGCAGTTCTTC.

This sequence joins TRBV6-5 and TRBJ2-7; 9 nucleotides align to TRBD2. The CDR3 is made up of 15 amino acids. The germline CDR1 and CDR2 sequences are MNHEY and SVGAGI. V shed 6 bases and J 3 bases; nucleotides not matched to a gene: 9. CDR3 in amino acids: CASSSSWREGYEQYF. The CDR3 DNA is TGTGCCAGCAGCTCGTCGTGGCGGGAGGGCTACGAGCAGTACTTC.

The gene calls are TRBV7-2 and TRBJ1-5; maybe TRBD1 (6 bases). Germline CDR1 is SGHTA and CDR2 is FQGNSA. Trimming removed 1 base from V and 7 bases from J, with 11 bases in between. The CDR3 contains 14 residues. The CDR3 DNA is TGTGCCAGCAGCTTAGTCCCAGGGACACAGCCCCAGCATTTT. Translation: CASSLVPGTQPQHF.

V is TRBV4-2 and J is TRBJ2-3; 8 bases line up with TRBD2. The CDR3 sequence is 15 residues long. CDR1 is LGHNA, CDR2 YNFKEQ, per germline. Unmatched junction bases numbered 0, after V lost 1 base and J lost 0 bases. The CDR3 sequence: CASSQAGGSTDTQYF. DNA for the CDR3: TGTGCCAGCAGCCAAGCGGGGGGGAGCACAGATACGCAGTATTTT.

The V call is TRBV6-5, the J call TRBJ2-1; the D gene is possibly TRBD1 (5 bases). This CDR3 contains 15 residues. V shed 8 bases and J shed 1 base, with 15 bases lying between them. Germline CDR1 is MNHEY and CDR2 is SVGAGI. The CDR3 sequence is CASQGSVGSYNEQFF. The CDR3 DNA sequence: TGTGCCAGCCAGGGATCGGTGGGGTCCTACAATGAGCAGTTCTTC.

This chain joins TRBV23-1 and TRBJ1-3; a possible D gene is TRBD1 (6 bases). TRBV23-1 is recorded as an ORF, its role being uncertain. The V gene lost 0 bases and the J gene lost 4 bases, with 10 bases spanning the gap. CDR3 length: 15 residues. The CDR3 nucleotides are TGCGCCAGCAGTCAATCGGTGGACAGCGGAAACACCATATATTTT. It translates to CASSQSVDSGNTIYF.

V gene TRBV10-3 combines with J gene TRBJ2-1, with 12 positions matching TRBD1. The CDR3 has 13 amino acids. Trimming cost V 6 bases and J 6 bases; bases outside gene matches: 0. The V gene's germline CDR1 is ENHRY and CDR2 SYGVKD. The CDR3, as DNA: TGTGCCATCAGGGGACAGGGGGCCAATGAGCAGTTCTTC. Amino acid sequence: CAIRGQGANEQFF.